This T cell receptor beta chain was retrieved from a study of cytomegalovirus exposure and HLA in healthy donors. Study in general: The roughly 130 validation repertoires, a later analysis reported, used the same platform as the 550 to 700 repertoires from the first cohort.

This CDR3 has 13 residues. V lost 9 bases, J lost 8 bases, and 10 bases stayed unmatched. CDR1 and CDR2 (germline): WSHSY, SAAADI. TCRdb's table, derived via immunoSEQ multiplex PCR, lists solely in-frame clones and lacks some. In the table there are hundreds of thousands of clones, approximately 87% of which are singletons. What was sequenced was PBMCs. The sequence came from a woman between 18 and 29 years old in good health and CMV-seronegative. The V gene is TRBV10-2, the J gene TRBJ2-1; 7 nucleotides align to TRBD1. The CDR3 is CASSGTAPDEQFF. The CDR3 nucleotides read TGCGCCAGTTCCGGGACAGCGCCCGATGAGCAGTTCTTC.